The 5 T cell receptor beta chains given below trace back to one sample, sequenced in a study of T cells in Graves' hyperthyroidism and ophthalmopathy (dated by TCRdb to the late 2010s). Receptors were amplified or captured by multiplex PCR. Instrument on record: Illumina HiSeq 2000. Amplification of TCR beta CDR3 regions was carried out from RNA transcripts. For the first round of RT-PCR on the TCR CDR3, the HTBI primer set was used together with the Qiagen OneStep RT-PCR kit. The raw public data were reprocessed by TCRdb itself: fastp quality trimming at Q25, MiXCR clonotype calling, in-frame beta chains only. CDR3 protein duplicates are merged, each entry listing the most common genes and DNA. The sample data list 640,000 or so distinct CDR3 sequences, and roughly 14% of these were observed just once. The top ten clones comprise 3.5% to 4.5% of the sample. Sequencing was performed on blood. The receptors shown here come from a woman in her 40s with Graves' ophthalmopathy.

This clonotype has more than one count but fewer than ten. The chain links TRBV7-6 to TRBJ2-5; maybe TRBD1 (5 bases). V lost 5 bases and J 3 bases, leaving 16 bases between the germline ends. There are 15 residues in the CDR3. Per germline, CDR1 SGHVS and CDR2 FNYEAQ. CDR3 loop: CASSLNQIQEETQYF. CDR3 nucleotide sequence: TGTGCCAGCAGCCTCAATCAAATACAGGAAGAGACCCAGTACTTC.

Note on this clonotype: Because it lacks the conserved phenylalanine or tryptophan at the end, this CDR3 is likely a read error. The chain carries TRBV27 and TRBJ2-7; TRBD2 agrees at 7 bases. V gave up 3 bases and J gave up 2 bases; unmatched junction bases: 1. The CDR3 is 13 amino acids. The germline V gene has CDR1 MNHEY and CDR2 SMNVEV (reference sequence). DNA of the CDR3: TGTGCCAGCAGTTTTGCGGGAGCCTACGAGCAGTACTCC. Translating it yields CASSFAGAYEQYS.

This clonotype was seen a handful of times. Its ends do not fully match the called genes, so a read error is possible. The chain carries TRBV11-2 and TRBJ2-2; D not certain. Per germline, CDR1 SGHAT and CDR2 FQNNGV. This CDR3 is 15 amino acids long. CDR3 sequence: CASSLVLDNTGELFF. The CDR3 region has the DNA TGTGCCAGCAGTTTAGTCTTGGATAACACCGGGGAGCTGTTTTTT.

This clonotype has ten or more counts. V is TRBV10-3 and J is TRBJ1-2; 7 bases fit TRBD1. The CDR3 has 14 residues. Looked up from germline, CDR1 is ENHRY and CDR2 is SYGVKD. V lost 5 bases and J lost 2; bases outside the gene matches: 5. The CDR3 DNA reads TGTGCCATCAGTCAGGGGGGACAAAACTATGGCTACACCTTC. The encoded protein is CAISQGGQNYGYTF.

This clonotype showed up many times. This rearrangement joins TRBV19 to TRBJ2-5; the match to TRBD2 covers 16 bases. This CDR3 has 19 amino acids. CDR1 LNHDA and CDR2 SQIVND come from the germline V gene (reference sequence). V was pared by 3 bases and J by 4 bases, with 11 bases of the junction left unmatched. CDR3 residues: CASSIHSPGLAGGRETQYF. Here the CDR3 DNA reads TGTGCCAGTAGTATTCACTCCCCGGGACTAGCGGGAGGGAGAGAGACCCAGTACTTC.